A selection of T cell receptor beta chains follows, all from one sample in a study of cytomegalovirus exposure and HLA in healthy donors. Only in-frame clones appear in the TCRdb table, and some are missing; sequencing was by immunoSEQ multiplex PCR. Here the sample spans roughly 100,000 clones, approximately 85% being singletons. Sequenced input: PBMCs. All receptors come from a middle-aged man in good health and CMV-seronegative. CDR3s include the opening cysteine and the closing phenylalanine or tryptophan. A D gene is named only where the DNA matches it firmly. Size tells how often a clone was seen (once, few, many) or the class of an expanded clone, and some rows leave it out.

TRBV27,TRBJ2-3,-,17,-,CASSLRGTRDGTDTQYF,TGTGCCAGCAGCCTCCGGGGAACGCGGGACGGCACAGATACGCAGTATTTT
TRBV6-1,TRBJ1-5,-,16,few,CASSEVGRTRYQPQHF,TGTGCCAGCAGTGAAGTGGGCAGGACTAGATATCAGCCCCAGCATTTT
TRBV7-9,TRBJ1-4,-,13,-,CSSSWGRAEKLFF,TGTTCCAGCAGCTGGGGCAGGGCAGAAAAACTGTTTTTT
TRBV28,TRBJ1-3,-,15,-,CASSLLGHSGNTIYF,TGTGCCAGCAGTTTACTGGGGCACTCTGGAAACACCATATATTTT
TRBV18,TRBJ1-1,-,13,once,CASSPAVNTEAFF,TGTGCCAGCTCACCTGCAGTGAACACTGAAGCTTTCTTT
TRBV7-9,TRBJ2-6,TRBD2,13,-,CAGGEAGANVLTF,TGTGCGGGGGGGGAAGCTGGGGCCAACGTCCTGACTTTC
TRBV5-1,TRBJ1-3,-,14,-,CASSTGWAGNTIYF,TGCGCCAGCAGCACCGGGTGGGCTGGAAACACCATATATTTT
TRBV30,TRBJ2-1,TRBD2,15,-,CAWSPFGGGYNEQFF,TGTGCCTGGAGTCCCTTCGGGGGGGGGTACAATGAGCAGTTCTTC
TRBV28,TRBJ2-5,-,10,-,CASSRETQYF,TGTGCCAGCAGTCGGGAGACCCAGTACTTC
TRBV2,TRBJ1-6,TRBD1,14,-,CASSQDRGGSPLHF,TGTGCCAGCAGCCAGGACAGGGGGGGCTCACCCCTCCACTTT
TRBV15,TRBJ2-1,TRBD1,14,few,CATSRGTGYNEQFF,TGTGCCACCAGCAGAGGGACAGGTTACAATGAGCAGTTCTTC
TRBV20-1,TRBJ1-2,TRBD1,11,-,CSAGTVYGYTF,TGCAGTGCTGGGACAGTATATGGCTACACCTTC
TRBV10-2,TRBJ2-5,-,13,few,CASSVLVEETQYF,TGCGCCAGCAGTGTTCTAGTGGAAGAGACCCAGTACTTC
TRBV2,TRBJ2-7,TRBD2,16,-,CASSAGRASGRYEQYF,TGTGCCAGCAGTGCTGGTAGGGCTAGCGGGCGCTACGAGCAGTACTTC
TRBV4-2,TRBJ1-3,-,15,-,CASSRRGGSGNTIYF,TGTGCCAGCAGCCGGAGGGGGGGCTCTGGAAACACCATATATTTT
TRBV7-2,TRBJ2-3,-,15,-,CASSLVDLNTDTQYF,TGTGCCAGCAGCTTAGTAGACTTAAACACAGATACGCAGTATTTT
TRBV19,TRBJ1-5,-,16,-,CASSIQGRSSNQPQHF,TGTGCCAGTAGTATCCAGGGCAGGTCTAGCAATCAGCCCCAGCATTTT
TRBV7-2,TRBJ1-5,-,17,few,CASSLSRTNPPYQPQHF,TGTGCCAGCAGCTTATCCCGGACTAATCCTCCCTATCAGCCCCAGCATTTT
TRBV6-5,TRBJ1-1,-,14,-,CASSPTGLDTEAFF,TGTGCCAGCAGCCCCACAGGCCTGGACACTGAAGCTTTCTTT
TRBV28,TRBJ1-6,TRBD1,16,-,CASSLYPGTGNSPLHF,TGTGCCAGCAGTTTATACCCCGGGACAGGGAATTCACCCCTCCACTTT
TRBV10-2,TRBJ2-7,TRBD1,15,-,CASRAGQGSSYEQYF,TGCGCCAGCAGGGCGGGACAGGGGAGCTCCTACGAGCAGTACTTC
TRBV19,TRBJ1-1,-,13,-,CASRFDLDTEAFF,TGTGCCAGTAGATTTGACTTGGACACTGAAGCTTTCTTT
TRBV19,TRBJ2-6,-,17,-,CASSWGQGPSGANVLTF,TGTGCCAGTAGTTGGGGACAAGGCCCTTCAGGGGCCAACGTCCTGACTTTC
TRBV5-1,TRBJ2-1,TRBD1,16,few,CASSFMTGPTNSEQFF,TGCGCCAGCAGCTTTATGACAGGGCCTACCAACAGTGAGCAGTTCTTC
TRBV9,TRBJ2-3,-,17,once,CASSVAIVTSRLDTQYF,TGTGCCAGCAGCGTAGCTATCGTAACTAGCAGGCTAGATACGCAGTATTTT
TRBV6-5,TRBJ2-1,TRBD2,15,-,CASSPPGLAGAFQFF,TGTGCCAGCAGTCCTCCGGGACTAGCGGGGGCCTTCCAGTTCTTC
TRBV15,TRBJ1-2,-,14,once,CATSFSQAAGGYTF,TGTGCCACCAGCTTTTCACAGGCTGCGGGAGGCTACACCTTC
TRBV4-1,TRBJ1-2,-,14,-,CASSPYTTNYGYTF,TGCGCCAGCAGCCCATACACAACTAACTATGGCTACACCTTC
TRBV9,TRBJ1-5,TRBD1,15,once,CASSEQGRSNQPQHF,TGTGCCAGCAGCGAACAGGGGCGAAGCAATCAGCCCCAGCATTTT
TRBV5-8,TRBJ1-6,-,13,-,CASHKWEDSPLHF,TGTGCCAGCCACAAGTGGGAGGATTCACCCCTCCACTTT
TRBV15,TRBJ2-7,TRBD1,14,-,CATSTRDSTYEQYF,TGTGCCACCAGCACCAGGGACAGTACCTACGAGCAGTACTTC
TRBV7-9,TRBJ1-1,-,12,-,CSKIRVNTEAFF,TGTTCCAAAATCCGGGTGAACACTGAAGCTTTCTTT
TRBV18,TRBJ2-7,TRBD2,15,-,CASSQSSGGASEQYF,TGTGCCAGCTCACAGTCTAGCGGGGGGGCCTCCGAGCAGTACTTC
TRBV7-3,TRBJ2-5,TRBD2,17,-,CASSPVEAGLGGETQYF,TGTGCCAGCAGCCCAGTCGAAGCGGGACTTGGCGGAGAGACCCAGTACTTC
TRBV5-1,TRBJ1-4,TRBD1,15,-,CASSPQGESSEKLFF,TGCGCCAGCAGCCCCCAGGGGGAATCAAGTGAAAAACTGTTTTTT
TRBV29-1,TRBJ1-3,-,11,-,CSVERGDTIYF,TGCAGCGTTGAACGAGGAGACACCATATATTTT
TRBV18,TRBJ2-5,-,12,-,CASSRVSETQYF,TGTGCCAGCTCACGAGTTTCGGAGACCCAGTACTTC
TRBV2,TRBJ1-4,-,16,few,CASSEYVGARQEKLFF,TGTGCCAGCAGTGAATACGTGGGGGCGCGGCAAGAAAAACTGTTTTTT
TRBV9,TRBJ2-5,-,13,-,CASSVRGRETQYF,TGTGCCAGCAGCGTAAGAGGGAGGGAGACCCAGTACTTC
TRBV7-8,TRBJ2-5,TRBD1,15,once,CASSFGQGVMETQYF,TGTGCCAGCAGCTTTGGACAGGGGGTTATGGAGACCCAGTACTTC
TRBV7-9,TRBJ2-1,-,12,-,CASSPSVDEQFF,TGTGCCAGCAGCCCCTCGGTCGATGAGCAGTTCTTC
TRBV13,TRBJ2-3,TRBD2,17,-,CASSPGRTSGGADTQYF,TGTGCCAGCAGCCCCGGGCGGACTAGCGGGGGGGCCGATACGCAGTATTTT
TRBV6-5,TRBJ1-6,-,13,-,CATSSGRRSPLHF,TGTGCCACTTCCTCAGGAAGGCGTTCACCCCTCCACTTT
TRBV5-1,TRBJ2-1,TRBD2,16,-,CASSSGGASSYNEQFF,TGCGCCAGCAGCTCGGGGGGTGCGAGCTCCTACAATGAGCAGTTCTTC
TRBV11-2,TRBJ2-5,-,17,-,CASSFRDSSPFQETQYF,TGTGCCAGCAGCTTTCGTGACAGCAGTCCTTTCCAAGAGACCCAGTACTTC
TRBV5-4,TRBJ1-2,TRBD1,15,-,CASSPKQGNNYGYTF,TGTGCCAGCAGCCCGAAACAGGGGAATAACTATGGCTACACCTTC
TRBV7-2,TRBJ2-5,-,13,-,CASSSLYQETQYF,TGTGCCAGCAGCTCCTTGTACCAAGAGACCCAGTACTTC
TRBV6-1,TRBJ2-1,TRBD1,12,few,CASGRGGGEQFF,TGTGCCAGCGGCAGAGGGGGCGGGGAGCAGTTCTTC
TRBV4-3,TRBJ2-1,-,11,-,CASRGSNEQFF,TGCGCCAGCCGGGGGAGTAATGAGCAGTTCTTC
TRBV6-4,TRBJ2-1,-,15,once,CASSVEEGVVNEQFF,TGTGCCAGCAGTGTCGAGGAGGGAGTGGTCAATGAGCAGTTCTTC
TRBV5-1,TRBJ1-1,-,15,-,CASSPGPGRNTEAFF,TGCGCCAGCAGCCCCGGGCCCGGGAGGAACACTGAAGCTTTCTTT
TRBV5-6,TRBJ2-5,TRBD2,14,few,CASSQWGGDETQYF,TGTGCCAGCAGCCAGTGGGGGGGGGACGAGACCCAGTACTTC
TRBV6-1,TRBJ1-6,TRBD1,15,-,CASSRGDSPNSPLHF,TGTGCCAGCAGTAGAGGGGACAGCCCCAATTCACCCCTCCACTTT
TRBV5-4,TRBJ1-2,-,13,-,CASSRWSVDGYTF,TGTGCCAGCAGCCGTTGGAGTGTCGATGGCTACACCTTC
TRBV2,TRBJ1-2,TRBD1,19,-,CASSEVWGSRDREYYGYTF,TGTGCCAGCAGTGAAGTTTGGGGTAGCCGGGACAGGGAGTATTATGGCTACACCTTC
TRBV29-1,TRBJ2-4,-,13,-,CSVGENRDARGYF,TGCAGCGTTGGGGAGAACAGGGACGCCAGGGGGTACTTC
TRBV5-1,TRBJ1-2,TRBD1,16,-,CASSFRDSGQGFGYTF,TGCGCCAGCAGCTTCCGCGATTCGGGACAGGGTTTCGGCTACACCTTC
TRBV16,TRBJ1-4,-,13,once,CASSQSATGILFF,TGTGCCAGCAGCCAATCGGCCACAGGGATACTGTTTTTT